Detailed here is one T cell receptor (beta chain). This clone's antigen is unknown. No base-level quality is on record; no much larger clone is a single base apart. This record comes from a study of blood T cell repertoires in COVID-19 (dated by TCRdb to the early 2020s). For the study in its entirety: Samples covering the acute and convalescent phases of COVID-19 were provided by collaborators in the United States, Italy and Spain. The material from the prospective study consisted of cDNA or gDNA derived from T cells, B-cell-depleted T cells, or PBMCs. The dataset comprised deeply sampled blood TCRbeta repertoires from subjects exposed to, actively infected with, or recovered from COVID-19. A freely available public database, intended as a resource for researchers studying the immune response to SARS-CoV-2, is where the repertoires were released. The samples were drawn from the first 160 participants of the ongoing ImmuneRACE study and from 1,200 or so subjects provided by 6 global collaborators. Nearly every sample came with metadata listing a de-identified subject ID, COVID-19 status, age in years and sex. Where available, HLA class I and class II types were obtained from metadata supplied by the sample provider rather than from assay-based typing. Study-wide conclusions, independent of this receptor: Clinical and demographic metadata were provided uncurated, with the amount varying by source and participant.

Each collaborating institution followed its own protocols to collect whole blood in K2EDTA tubes. For TCRbeta analysis, collaborators shipped samples as frozen whole blood, isolated PBMCs, or DNA extracted from either of those sample types. The germline V gene encodes CDR1 KGHDR and CDR2 SFDVKD. The CDR3 spans 15 residues, from the cysteine through the phenylalanine. Only the CDR3 part of the read is kept: 45 bases, read in frame from the first base. V is reduced by 3 bases and J by 5 bases, leaving a spacing of 15 bases between them. The immunoSEQ Assay, a bias-controlled multiplex PCR, was used to amplify TCRbeta CDR3 regions from genomic DNA. The authors processed their data as follows. The number of nucleated cells in each sample was estimated from the amplification of reference gene primers within the assay. To quantify the absolute abundance of each unique TCRbeta CDR3 rearrangement, sequence reads were collapsed and filtered. Productive Simpson clonality was computed per sample as the square root of Simpson's diversity index over productive rearrangements. TCRdb limited this immuneACCESS table to in-frame rearrangements with V and J called. A share of clones is missing; checked studies link under half to unresolved V genes, and the rest is unexplained. The V and J calls and the clone size are those of that table, but D and trimming were determined from the DNA. In this sample the table shows roughly 68,000 clones, over 65% of which occur a single time. In total, the top ten clones hold approximately 18% of the sample.

The chain employs TRBV24-1 and TRBJ2-5; the best D guess is TRBD1, with 6 bases matching. Sequenced input: peripheral blood. This clonotype was sampled from a woman aged 80 or older with acute or convalescent COVID-19. This receptor carries the CDR3 CATSDRQAGAETQYF. The DNA is as follows: TGTGCCACCAGTGATCGGCAGGCAGGGGCGGAGACCCAGTACTTC.